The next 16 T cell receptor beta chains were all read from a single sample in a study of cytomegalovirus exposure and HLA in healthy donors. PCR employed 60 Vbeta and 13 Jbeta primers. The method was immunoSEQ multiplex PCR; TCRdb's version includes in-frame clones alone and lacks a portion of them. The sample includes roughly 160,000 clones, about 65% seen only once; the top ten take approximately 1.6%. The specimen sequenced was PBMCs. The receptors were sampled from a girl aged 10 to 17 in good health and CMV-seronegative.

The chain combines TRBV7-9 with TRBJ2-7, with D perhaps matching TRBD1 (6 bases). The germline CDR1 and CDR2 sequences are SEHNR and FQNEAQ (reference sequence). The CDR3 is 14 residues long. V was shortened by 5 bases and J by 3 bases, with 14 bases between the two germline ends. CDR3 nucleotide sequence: TGTGCCAGCAGCCAGGGACACACTTTCTACGAGCAGTACTTC. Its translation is CASSQGHTFYEQYF.

The DNA of the CDR3 is TGTGCCAGCAGCTTAGGGGACACCGAGTACAATGAGCAGTTCTTC. It codes for CASSLGDTEYNEQFF. The rearrangement joins TRBV7-9 to TRBJ2-1; tentatively, D is TRBD1 (6 bases). Germline CDR1 is SEHNR and CDR2 is FQNEAQ (reference sequence). Trimming removed 1 base at V and 4 bases at J, with 11 bases between. This CDR3 comprises 15 residues.

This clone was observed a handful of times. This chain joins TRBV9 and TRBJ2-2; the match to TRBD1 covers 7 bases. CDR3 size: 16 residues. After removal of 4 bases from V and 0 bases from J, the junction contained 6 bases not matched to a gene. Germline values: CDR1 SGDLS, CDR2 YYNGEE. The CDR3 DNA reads TGTGCCAGCAGCCGGCCGGGACAGACGAACACCGGGGAGCTGTTTTTT. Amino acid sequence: CASSRPGQTNTGELFF. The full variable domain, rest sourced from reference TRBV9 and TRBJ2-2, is DSGVTQTPKHLITATGQRVTLRCSPRSGDLSVYWYQQSLDQGLQFLIQYYNGEERAKGNILERFSAQQFPDLHSELNLSSLELGDSALYFCASSRPGQTNTGELFFGEGSRLTVL.

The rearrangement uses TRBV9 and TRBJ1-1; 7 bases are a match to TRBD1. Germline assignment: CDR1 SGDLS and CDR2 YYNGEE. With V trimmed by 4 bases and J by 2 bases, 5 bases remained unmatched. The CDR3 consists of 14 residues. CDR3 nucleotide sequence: TGTGCCAGCAGCTTCAGACAGGGCAACACTGAAGCTTTCTTT. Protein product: CASSFRQGNTEAFF.

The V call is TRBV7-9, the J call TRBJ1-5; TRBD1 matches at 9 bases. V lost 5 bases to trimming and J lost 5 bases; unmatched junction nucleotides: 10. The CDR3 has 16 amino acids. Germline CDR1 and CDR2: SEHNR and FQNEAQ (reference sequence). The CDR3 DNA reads TGTGCCAGCAGCAAGATGGAACAGGGGGCTTATCAGCCCCAGCATTTT. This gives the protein CASSKMEQGAYQPQHF.

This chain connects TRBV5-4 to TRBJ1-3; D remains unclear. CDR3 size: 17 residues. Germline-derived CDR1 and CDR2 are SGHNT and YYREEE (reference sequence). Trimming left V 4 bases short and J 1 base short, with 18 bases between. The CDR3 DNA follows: TGTGCCAGCAGCCTTACGACGAAACTAAGTTCTGGAAACACCATATATTTT. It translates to CASSLTTKLSSGNTIYF.

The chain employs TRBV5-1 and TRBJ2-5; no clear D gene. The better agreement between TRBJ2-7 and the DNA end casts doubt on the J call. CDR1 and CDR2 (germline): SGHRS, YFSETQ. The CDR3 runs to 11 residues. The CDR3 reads CASSLSHEQYF. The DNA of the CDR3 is TGCGCCAGCAGTCTGTCCCACGAGCAGTACTTC.

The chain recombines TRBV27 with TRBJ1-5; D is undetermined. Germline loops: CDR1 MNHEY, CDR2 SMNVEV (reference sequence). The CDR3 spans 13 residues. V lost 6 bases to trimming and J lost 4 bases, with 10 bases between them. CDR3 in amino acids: CASRRNPNQPQHF. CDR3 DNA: TGTGCCAGCAGGCGGAACCCTAATCAGCCCCAGCATTTT.

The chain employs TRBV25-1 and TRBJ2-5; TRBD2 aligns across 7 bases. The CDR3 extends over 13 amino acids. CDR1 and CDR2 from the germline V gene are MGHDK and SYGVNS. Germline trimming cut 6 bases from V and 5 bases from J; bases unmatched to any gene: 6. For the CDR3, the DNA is TGTGCCAGCAGCCCGGGGGGTGGGGAGACCCAGTACTTC. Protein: CASSPGGGETQYF.

CDR3 protein: CASQTLADTDYEQYF. CDR3 in DNA: TGTGCCAGCCAAACCTTGGCAGACACCGACTACGAGCAGTACTTC. This sequence joins TRBV6-1 and TRBJ2-7; D is undetermined. From germline, CDR1 is MNHNS and CDR2 SASEGT. V lost 8 bases and J 3 bases, leaving 20 bases between the germline ends. This CDR3 has 15 residues.

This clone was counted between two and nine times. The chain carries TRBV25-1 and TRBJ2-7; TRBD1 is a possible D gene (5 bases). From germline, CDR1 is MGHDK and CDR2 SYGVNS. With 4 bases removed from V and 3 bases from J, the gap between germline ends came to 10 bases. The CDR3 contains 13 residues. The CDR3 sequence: CASSASGYYEQYF. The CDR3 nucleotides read TGTGCCAGCAGTGCTTCAGGGTACTACGAGCAGTACTTC.

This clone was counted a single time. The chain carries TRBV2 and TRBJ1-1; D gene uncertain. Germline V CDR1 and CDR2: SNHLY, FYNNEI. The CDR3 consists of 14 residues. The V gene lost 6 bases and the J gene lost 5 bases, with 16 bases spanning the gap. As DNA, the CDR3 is TGTGCCAGCAGCGAGGCCCCGGGAGGGACTGAAGCTTTCTTT. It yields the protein CASSEAPGGTEAFF.

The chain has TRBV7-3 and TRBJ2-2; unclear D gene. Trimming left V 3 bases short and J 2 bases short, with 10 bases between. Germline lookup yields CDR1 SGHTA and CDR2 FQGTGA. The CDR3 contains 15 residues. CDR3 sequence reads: CASSLIGANTGELFF. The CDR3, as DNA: TGTGCCAGCAGCTTGATCGGAGCTAACACCGGGGAGCTGTTTTTT.

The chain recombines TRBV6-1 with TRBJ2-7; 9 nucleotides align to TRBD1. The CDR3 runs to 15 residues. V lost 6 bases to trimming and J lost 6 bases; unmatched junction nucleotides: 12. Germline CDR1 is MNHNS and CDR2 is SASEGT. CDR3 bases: TGTGCCAGCAGCGAAATTGGGACAGGGTCATCCGAGCAGTACTTC. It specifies CASSEIGTGSSEQYF.

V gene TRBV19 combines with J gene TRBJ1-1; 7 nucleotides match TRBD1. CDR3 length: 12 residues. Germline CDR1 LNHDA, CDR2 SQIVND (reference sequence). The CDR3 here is CAIFGDSREAFF. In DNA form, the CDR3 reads TGTGCGATCTTCGGGGACAGTCGTGAAGCTTTCTTT.

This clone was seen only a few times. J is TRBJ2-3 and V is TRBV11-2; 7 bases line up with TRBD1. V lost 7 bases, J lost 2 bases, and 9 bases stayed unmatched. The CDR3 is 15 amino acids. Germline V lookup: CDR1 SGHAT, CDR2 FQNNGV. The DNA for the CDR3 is TGTGCCAGCAAATTCGATAGGGGGCCCACAGATACGCAGTATTTT. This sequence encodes CASKFDRGPTDTQYF.